This T cell receptor (beta chain) originates from a study of blood T cell repertoires in COVID-19. Repertoires were generated with immunoSEQ multiplex PCR, while TCRdb's copy carries only in-frame clones and drops some. Of fewer than 350,000 clones in the sample, around 84% were seen once. The sequenced sample was PBMCs or T cells enriched from blood (not recorded which). This TCR was sampled from a woman aged 45 to 65 who had recovered from COVID-19.

CDR3 loop: CASRFTGGDFYEQYF. CDR3 DNA sequence: TGTGCCAGCAGGTTTACAGGGGGAGATTTCTACGAGCAGTACTTC. The V call is TRBV7-8, the J call TRBJ2-7, with 8 bases matching TRBD1. The germline CDR1 and CDR2 sequences are SGHVS and FQNEAQ. The CDR3 is 15 amino acids. J gave up 3 bases and V 6 bases, and 10 bases lay outside the gene matches.